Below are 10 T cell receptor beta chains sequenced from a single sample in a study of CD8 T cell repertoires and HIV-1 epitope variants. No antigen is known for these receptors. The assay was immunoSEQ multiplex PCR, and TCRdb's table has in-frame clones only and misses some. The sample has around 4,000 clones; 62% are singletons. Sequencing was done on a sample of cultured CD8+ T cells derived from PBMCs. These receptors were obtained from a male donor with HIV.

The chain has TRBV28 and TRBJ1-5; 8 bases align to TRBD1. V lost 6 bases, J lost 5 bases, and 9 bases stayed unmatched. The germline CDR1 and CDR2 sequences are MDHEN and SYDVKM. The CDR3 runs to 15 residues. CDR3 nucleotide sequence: TGTGCCAGCAGCCCGGACAGGGAATATGATCAGCCCCAGCATTTT. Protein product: CASSPDREYDQPQHF.

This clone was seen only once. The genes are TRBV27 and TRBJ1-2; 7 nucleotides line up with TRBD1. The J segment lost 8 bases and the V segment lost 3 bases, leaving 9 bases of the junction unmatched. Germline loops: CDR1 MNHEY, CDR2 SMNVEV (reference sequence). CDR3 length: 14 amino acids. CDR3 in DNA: TGTGCCAGCAGTTTTGGGGTCAGGGGGTTCGGCTACACCTTC. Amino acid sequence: CASSFGVRGFGYTF.

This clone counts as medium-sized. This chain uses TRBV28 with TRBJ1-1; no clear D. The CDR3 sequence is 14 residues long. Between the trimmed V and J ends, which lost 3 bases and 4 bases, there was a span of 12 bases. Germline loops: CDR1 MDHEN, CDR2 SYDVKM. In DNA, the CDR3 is TGTGCCAGCAGTTTTCGGGGATGGGGCACTGAAGCTTTCTTT. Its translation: CASSFRGWGTEAFF. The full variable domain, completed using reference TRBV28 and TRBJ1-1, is DVKVTQSSRYLVKRTGEKVFLECVQDMDHENMFWYRQDPGLGLRLIYFSYDVKMKEKGDIPEGYSVSREKKERFSLILESASTNQTSMYLCASSFRGWGTEAFFGQGTRLTVV.

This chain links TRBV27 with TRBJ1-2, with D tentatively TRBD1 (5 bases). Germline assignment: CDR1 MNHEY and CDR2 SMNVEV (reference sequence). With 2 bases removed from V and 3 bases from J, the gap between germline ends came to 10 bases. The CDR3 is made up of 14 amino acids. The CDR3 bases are TGTGCCAGCAGTTTACTTGGGGGGTACTATGGCTACACCTTC. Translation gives CASSLLGGYYGYTF.

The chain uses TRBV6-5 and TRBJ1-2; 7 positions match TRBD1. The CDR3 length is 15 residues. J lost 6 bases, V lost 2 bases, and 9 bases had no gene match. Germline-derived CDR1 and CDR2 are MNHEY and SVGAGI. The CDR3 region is CASSYLSGGADGYTF. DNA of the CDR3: TGTGCCAGCAGTTACCTATCAGGGGGTGCGGATGGCTACACCTTC.

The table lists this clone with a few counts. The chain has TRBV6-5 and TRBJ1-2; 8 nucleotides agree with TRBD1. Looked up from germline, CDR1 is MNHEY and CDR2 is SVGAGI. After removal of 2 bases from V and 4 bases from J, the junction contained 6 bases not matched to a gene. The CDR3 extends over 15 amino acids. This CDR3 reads CASSYATGTGYGYTF. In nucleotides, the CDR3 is TGTGCCAGCAGTTACGCTACCGGGACAGGCTATGGCTACACCTTC.

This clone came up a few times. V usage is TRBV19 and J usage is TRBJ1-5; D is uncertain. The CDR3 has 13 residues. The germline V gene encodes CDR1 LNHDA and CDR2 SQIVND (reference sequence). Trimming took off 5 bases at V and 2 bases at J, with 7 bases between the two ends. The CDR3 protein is CASSVDGNQPQHF. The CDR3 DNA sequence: TGTGCCAGTAGTGTCGACGGCAATCAGCCCCAGCATTTT.

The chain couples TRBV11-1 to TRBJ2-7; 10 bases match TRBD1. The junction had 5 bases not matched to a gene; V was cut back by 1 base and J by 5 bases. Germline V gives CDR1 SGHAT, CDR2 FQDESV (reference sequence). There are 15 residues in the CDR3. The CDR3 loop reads CASSLVVTGGDEQYF. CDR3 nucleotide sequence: TGTGCCAGCAGCTTAGTGGTGACAGGGGGCGACGAGCAGTACTTC.

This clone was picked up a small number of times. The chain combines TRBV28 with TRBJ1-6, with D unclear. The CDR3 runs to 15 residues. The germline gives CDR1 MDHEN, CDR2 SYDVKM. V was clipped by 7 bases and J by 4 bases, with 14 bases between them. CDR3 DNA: TGTGCCAGCAACCGCGGGGTAGAGTATAATTCACCCCTCCACTTT. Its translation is CASNRGVEYNSPLHF. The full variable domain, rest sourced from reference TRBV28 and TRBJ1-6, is DVKVTQSSRYLVKRTGEKVFLECVQDMDHENMFWYRQDPGLGLRLIYFSYDVKMKEKGDIPEGYSVSREKKERFSLILESASTNQTSMYLCASNRGVEYNSPLHFGNGTRLTVT.

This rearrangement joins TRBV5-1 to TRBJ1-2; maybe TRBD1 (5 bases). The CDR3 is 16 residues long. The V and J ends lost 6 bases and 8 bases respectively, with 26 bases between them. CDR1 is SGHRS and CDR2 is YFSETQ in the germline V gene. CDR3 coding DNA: TGCGCCAGCACCCTAAGCGAGACCGGGGGGAGGGACGGCTACACCTTC. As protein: CASTLSETGGRDGYTF.